This T cell receptor (beta chain) was sequenced in a study of beta chain features in type 1 diabetes. Study-level results: Type 1 diabetes patients had VDJ junctions that carried fewer insertions and more deletions. A potential PCR bias toward shorter templates would be equal in patient and control samples.

This clone has a count of ten or more. Antigen: not known. Sorting based on CD45RO/CCR7/CD25/CD127/CD95/CD27 separated CD4+ naive, central memory, regulatory and stem cell-like memory cells. The CDR3 has 14 amino acids. Germline CDR1 reads MNHNS; CDR2 reads SASEGT. Trimming took 5 bases from V and 7 from J; bases not matched to a gene: 10. Reverse transcribing all isolated RNA meant expressed TCRB transcripts were sequenced. Some 3.6 million reads were obtained on average from naive, central memory and regulatory T cell samples. Clones were sequenced by immunoSEQ multiplex PCR, and TCRdb holds only the in-frame ones, with some missing. The sample lists over 300,000 clones, 8% occurring once.

The sample consisted of central memory CD4+ T cells from blood. The chain is built from TRBV6-1 and TRBJ1-2, with 7 bases fitting TRBD1. The sequence was collected from a young woman in good health. DNA for the CDR3: TGTGCCAGCAGTAAGGGGACAGAGATTGTTGGCTACACCTTC. Translated, it gives CASSKGTEIVGYTF.